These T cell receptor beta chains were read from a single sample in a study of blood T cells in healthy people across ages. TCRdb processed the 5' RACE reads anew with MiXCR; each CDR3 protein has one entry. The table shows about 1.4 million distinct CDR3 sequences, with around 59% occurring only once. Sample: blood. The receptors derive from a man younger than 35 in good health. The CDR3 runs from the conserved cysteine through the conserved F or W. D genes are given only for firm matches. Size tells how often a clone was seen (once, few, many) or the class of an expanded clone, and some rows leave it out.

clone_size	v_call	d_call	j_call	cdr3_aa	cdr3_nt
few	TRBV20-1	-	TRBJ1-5	CSACDGTYQPQHF	TGCAGTGCTTGCGACGGAACTTATCAGCCCCAGCATTTT
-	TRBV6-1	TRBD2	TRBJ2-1	CASSELAGGLWDEQFF	TGTGCCAGCAGTGAACTAGCGGGGGGCCTATGGGATGAGCAGTTCTTC
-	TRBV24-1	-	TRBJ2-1	CATSDWGEEKPYNEQFF	TGTGCCACCAGTGATTGGGGGGAAGAAAAGCCTTACAATGAGCAGTTCTTC
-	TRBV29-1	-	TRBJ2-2	CSVDSGPGELFF	TGCAGCGTTGACAGTGGACCCGGGGAGCTGTTTTTT
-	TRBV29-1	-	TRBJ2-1	CSVEDYPSVNLHEQFF	TGCAGCGTTGAAGATTATCCCTCGGTCAACCTCCATGAGCAGTTCTTC
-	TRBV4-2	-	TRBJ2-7	CASSLEITYEQYF	TGTGCCAGCAGCCTCGAGATAACCTACGAGCAGTACTTC
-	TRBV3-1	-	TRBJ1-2	CASRSTGRNYGYTF	TGTGCCAGCCGATCCACGGGGCGGAACTATGGCTACACCTTC
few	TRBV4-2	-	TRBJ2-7	CASSQWGGYEQYF	TGTGCCAGCAGCCAGTGGGGCGGGTACGAGCAGTACTTC
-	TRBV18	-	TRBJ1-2	CASSPGGAGYGYTF	TGTGCCAGCTCACCCGGGGGAGCAGGCTATGGCTACACCTTC
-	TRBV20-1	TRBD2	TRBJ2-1	CSARGSSGATYNEQFF	TGCAGTGCTAGAGGATCTAGCGGGGCGACCTACAATGAGCAGTTCTTC
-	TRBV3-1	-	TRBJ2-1	CASSQDGNLLSNEQFF	TGTGCCAGCAGCCAAGACGGCAACCTATTATCCAATGAGCAGTTCTTC
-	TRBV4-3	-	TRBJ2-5	CASSQDWGTAGKETQYF	TGCGCCAGCAGCCAAGATTGGGGGACGGCAGGGAAAGAGACCCAGTACTTC
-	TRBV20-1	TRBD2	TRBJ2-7	CSARGTSAYEQYF	TGCAGTGCTAGGGGGACTAGCGCCTACGAGCAGTACTTC
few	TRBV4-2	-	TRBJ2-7	CASSQGPDPAFRYEQYF	TGTGCCAGCAGCCAAGGTCCGGACCCGGCATTCCGGTACGAGCAGTACTTC
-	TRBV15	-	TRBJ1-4	CATSSLAGGPTNEKLFF	TGTGCCACCAGCAGCCTTGCGGGCGGACCAACTAATGAAAAACTGTTTTTT
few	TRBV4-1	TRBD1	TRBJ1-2	CASSQEGTGGYTF	TGCGCCAGCAGCCAAGAAGGGACAGGGGGCTACACCTTC
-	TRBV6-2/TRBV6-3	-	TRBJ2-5	CTSGGSCWPQYF	TGTACCAGCGGTGGGTCTTGCTGGCCCCAGTACTTC
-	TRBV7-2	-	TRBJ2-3	CASSLVWGMADTQYF	TGTGCCAGCAGCTTAGTTTGGGGCATGGCAGATACGCAGTATTTT
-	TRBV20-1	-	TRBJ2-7	CSARAPNDYEQYF	TGCAGTGCTAGAGCTCCCAACGACTACGAGCAGTACTTC
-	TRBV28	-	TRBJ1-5	CASMDSSNQPQHF	TGTGCCAGCATGGATTCTAGCAATCAGCCCCAGCATTTT
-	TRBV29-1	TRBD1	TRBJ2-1	CSVGRTGATYNEQFF	TGCAGCGTTGGAAGGACAGGGGCGACTTACAATGAGCAGTTCTTC
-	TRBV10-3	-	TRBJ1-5	CAISESGLGNQPQHF	TGTGCCATCAGTGAGTCGGGGTTAGGCAATCAGCCCCAGCATTTT
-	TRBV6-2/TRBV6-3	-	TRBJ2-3	CASRVAAVTDTQYF	TGTGCCAGCAGGGTAGCGGCCGTCACAGATACGCAGTATTTT
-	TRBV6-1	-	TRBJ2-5	CASRAFGWETQYF	TGTGCCAGCAGGGCCTTTGGCTGGGAGACCCAGTACTTC
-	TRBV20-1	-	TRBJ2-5	CSAMTEETQYF	TGCAGTGCCATGACAGAAGAGACCCAGTACTTC
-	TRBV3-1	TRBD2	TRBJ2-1	CASSQGLTSGSRNEQFF	TGTGCCAGCAGCCAGGGGCTCACTAGCGGGAGTAGGAATGAGCAGTTCTTC
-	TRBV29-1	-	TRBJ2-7	CSVEAQRGRPEQYF	TGCAGCGTTGAAGCCCAGCGTGGGCGGCCCGAGCAGTACTTC
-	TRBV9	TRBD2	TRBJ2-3	CASSGGTSATDTQYF	TGTGCCAGCAGCGGTGGGACTAGCGCCACAGATACGCAGTATTTT
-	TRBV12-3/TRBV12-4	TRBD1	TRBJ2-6	CASSTGQGHSGANVLTF	TGTGCCAGCAGTACCGGACAGGGGCACTCTGGGGCCAACGTCCTGACTTTC
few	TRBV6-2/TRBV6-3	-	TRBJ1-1	CASSYSGRNTEAFF	TGTGCCAGCAGTTACTCGGGACGGAACACTGAAGCTTTCTTT
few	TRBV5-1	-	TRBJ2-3	CASSPSPGRTDTQYF	TGCGCCAGCAGCCCTTCACCGGGGCGCACAGATACGCAGTATTTT
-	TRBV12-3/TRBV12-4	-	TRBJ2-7	CASTDRSSYEQYF	TGTGCCAGCACCGACAGGTCCTCCTACGAGCAGTACTTC
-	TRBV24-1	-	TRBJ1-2	CATSDLTGVYTF	TGTGCCACCAGTGATTTAACCGGGGTATACACCTTC
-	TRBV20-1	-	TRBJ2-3	CSALPQTQLFTDTQYF	TGCAGTGCTTTACCACAGACACAACTCTTCACAGATACGCAGTATTTT
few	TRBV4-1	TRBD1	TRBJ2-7	CASSPGDSNVEQYF	TGCGCCAGCAGCCCCGGGGACAGTAACGTCGAGCAGTACTTC
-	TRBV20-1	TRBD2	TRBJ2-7	CSARGIREGLHEQYF	TGCAGTGCTAGAGGTATCCGGGAGGGCCTCCACGAGCAGTACTTC
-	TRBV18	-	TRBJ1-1	CASSPPLGTPNTEAFF	TGTGCCAGCTCACCACCTCTCGGGACACCGAACACTGAAGCTTTCTTT
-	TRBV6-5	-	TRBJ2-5	CASSYSNPGSGQQETQYF	TGTGCCAGCAGTTACTCGAATCCTGGGAGCGGACAGCAAGAGACCCAGTACTTC
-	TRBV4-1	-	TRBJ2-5	CASSHLRDAETQYF	TGCGCCAGCAGCCATCTCCGGGACGCCGAGACCCAGTACTTC
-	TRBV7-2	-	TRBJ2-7	CASSLVSPTYEQYF	TGTGCCAGCAGCTTGGTCAGTCCAACCTACGAGCAGTACTTC
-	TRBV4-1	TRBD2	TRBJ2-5	CASSPVGGQETQYF	TGCGCCAGCAGCCCCGTCGGGGGGCAAGAGACCCAGTACTTC
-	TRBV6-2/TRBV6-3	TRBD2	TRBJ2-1	CASTIVLHQTSGGVDNEQFF	TGTGCCAGCACTATAGTTTTACATCAGACTAGCGGGGGAGTGGACAATGAGCAGTTCTTC
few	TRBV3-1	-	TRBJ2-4	CASSSVKSLAKNIQYF	TGTGCCAGCAGCTCCGTTAAAAGCCTAGCCAAAAACATTCAGTACTTC
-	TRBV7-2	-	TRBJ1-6	CASTPRTAYNSPLHF	TGTGCCAGCACCCCCCGAACAGCTTATAATTCACCCCTCCACTTT
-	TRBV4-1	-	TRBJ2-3	CASSPGGDGQYF	TGCGCCAGCAGCCCGGGCGGGGATGGGCAGTATTTT
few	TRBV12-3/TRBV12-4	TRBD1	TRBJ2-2	CASRPETGANTGELFF	TGTGCCAGCAGACCAGAGACAGGGGCCAACACCGGGGAGCTGTTTTTT
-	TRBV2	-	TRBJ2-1	CASSERVADNEQFF	TGTGCCAGCAGTGAACGGGTAGCGGACAATGAGCAGTTCTTC
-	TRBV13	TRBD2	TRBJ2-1	CASSPGLGHNEQFF	TGTGCCAGCAGCCCCGGACTAGGCCACAATGAGCAGTTCTTC
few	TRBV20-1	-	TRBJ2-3	CSAPRGGSTDTQYF	TGCAGTGCTCCGCGCGGGGGCAGCACAGATACGCAGTATTTT
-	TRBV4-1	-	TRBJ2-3	CASSPVRVLDTQYF	TGCGCCAGCAGCCCGGTTAGGGTGCTAGATACGCAGTATTTT
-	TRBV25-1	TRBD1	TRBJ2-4	CASSDRDSKNIQYF	TGTGCCAGCAGTGATAGGGACAGCAAAAACATTCAGTACTTC
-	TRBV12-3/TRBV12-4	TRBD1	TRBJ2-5	CASSRRQGRLETQYF	TGTGCCAGCAGTCGCCGACAGGGGCGGCTGGAGACCCAGTACTTC